The 21 T cell receptor beta chains reported below all come from one sample, sequenced in a study of T cell changes during pregnancy in multiple sclerosis. Profiling relied on immunoSEQ multiplex PCR, and the TCRdb table lists in-frame clones only, not all of them. This table has around 65,000 clones, around nine tenths appearing once. Sample: peripheral blood, taken in the third trimester of pregnancy. All receptors come from a female donor in good health, enrolled as a control in a pregnancy study.

V is TRBV4-3 and J is TRBJ1-6; 9 bases match TRBD1. Germline CDR1 is LGHNA and CDR2 is YSLEER. The CDR3 totals 15 residues. J lost 7 bases, V lost 4 bases, and 5 bases had no gene match. The CDR3, as DNA: TGCGCCAGCAGCCTTCGGACAGGGGCCAATTCACCCCTCCACTTT. Translated, it gives CASSLRTGANSPLHF.

In its sample, this clone was seen once. This chain connects TRBV5-8 to TRBJ1-6, with D perhaps matching TRBD1 (6 bases). Germline assignment: CDR1 SGHTS and CDR2 YDEGEE. The germline V and J ends were trimmed by 4 bases and 7 bases, with 15 bases remaining between them. This CDR3 has 15 residues. The CDR3 sequence is CASSPMVTGNSPLHF. CDR3 in DNA: TGTGCCAGCAGCCCGATGGTCACAGGGAATTCACCCCTCCACTTT.

V gene TRBV7-9 combines with J gene TRBJ2-7; 8 bases align to TRBD2. Looked up from germline, CDR1 is SEHNR and CDR2 is FQNEAQ (reference sequence). CDR3 length: 14 residues. The ends lost 1 base at V and 2 bases at J; junction bases unmatched: 1. CDR3 in amino acids: CASSLGGGTYEQYF. The CDR3 coding sequence is TGTGCCAGCAGCTTAGGCGGGGGGACCTACGAGCAGTACTTC.

The chain links TRBV4-2 to TRBJ2-3; 8 positions agree with TRBD2. V trimming: 6 bases; J trimming: 1 base; junction bases outside the gene matches: 6. Germline-derived CDR1 and CDR2 are LGHNA and YNFKEQ. This CDR3 is 15 amino acids long. CDR3 amino acids: CASRSRGGGTDTQYF. Written as DNA, the CDR3 is TGTGCCAGCAGGTCCCGGGGGGGCGGCACAGATACGCAGTATTTT.

This clone was recorded a few times. V and J are TRBV7-3 and TRBJ2-7; TRBD1 agrees at 7 bases. V shed 5 bases, J shed 4 bases, and the junction held 8 bases outside the gene matches. The length of the CDR3 is 14 residues. In germline, CDR1 is SGHTA, CDR2 FQGTGA. Written as DNA, the CDR3 is TGTGCCAGCAGCCCCCTAGGGGGCTCTTACGAGCAGTACTTC. Amino acids: CASSPLGGSYEQYF.

The chain has TRBV10-3 and TRBJ1-3, with 8 bases identical to TRBD1. Germline V gene data show CDR1 as ENHRY and CDR2 as SYGVKD. Trimming removed 8 bases from V and 4 bases from J; junction bases left unmatched: 7. This CDR3 has 14 residues. Here the CDR3 reads CAIGNGQGGNTIYF. CDR3 DNA: TGTGCCATCGGAAACGGACAGGGAGGAAACACCATATATTTT.

The rearrangement links TRBV19 to TRBJ1-6; D is unresolved. The germline V gene has CDR1 LNHDA and CDR2 SQIVND (reference sequence). Trimming took 3 bases from V and 0 from J, leaving 9 bases between them. The CDR3 spans 16 residues. The CDR3 region has the DNA TGTGCCAGTAGTATCGGCTGGAGCTCCTATAATTCACCCCTCCACTTT. Its translation is CASSIGWSSYNSPLHF.

This clone appeared once. V and J are TRBV6-6 and TRBJ2-2; a possible D gene is TRBD2 (6 bases). Trimming removed 3 bases at V and 2 bases at J, with 10 bases between. The CDR3 has 15 residues. The germline V gene encodes CDR1 MNHNY and CDR2 SVGAGI (reference sequence). The DNA for the CDR3 is TGTGCCAGCAGTTATAAGGGAGGAAACACCGGGGAGCTGTTTTTT. Its protein is CASSYKGGNTGELFF.

The chain is built from TRBV2 and TRBJ2-7; D is possibly TRBD2 (6 bases). The CDR3 totals 14 residues. V was cut by 6 bases and J by 2 bases, with 14 bases left in between. Germline V gene lookup returns CDR1 SNHLY and CDR2 FYNNEI. The DNA for the CDR3 is TGTGCCAGCAGCGGGACTTGGGCGACCTACGAGCAGTACTTC. This translates into CASSGTWATYEQYF.

The rearrangement links TRBV19 to TRBJ1-2; D gene uncertain. Looked up from germline, CDR1 is LNHDA and CDR2 is SQIVND (reference sequence). V lost 3 bases, J lost 6 bases, and 17 bases lay in between. The CDR3 is made up of 15 amino acids. The CDR3, as DNA: TGTGCCAGTAGTATTGTCGCGGGGAGGGTCGATGGCTACACCTTC. This translates into CASSIVAGRVDGYTF.

The V call is TRBV7-2, the J call TRBJ1-1, with D tentatively TRBD1 (5 bases). The germline CDR1 and CDR2 sequences are SGHTA and FQGNSA. The length of the CDR3 is 14 residues. Trimming stripped 2 bases from V and 7 bases from J, with 14 bases between. The DNA of the CDR3 is TGTGCCAGCAGCTTATGGGAGGGGTCGGATGAAGCTTTCTTT. It encodes CASSLWEGSDEAFF.

J is TRBJ2-6 and V is TRBV4-1, with 8 bases fitting TRBD1. Unmatched junction bases numbered 14, after V lost 4 bases and J lost 0 bases. CDR1 and CDR2 (germline): MGHRA, YSYEKL. The CDR3 has 20 residues. CDR3 residues: CASSPRDRRDLDSGANVLTF. The CDR3 region has the DNA TGCGCCAGCAGCCCCCGGGACAGGCGGGATTTAGACTCTGGGGCCAACGTCCTGACTTTC.

The J gene is TRBJ1-4, the V gene TRBV18, with D perhaps matching TRBD1 (5 bases). V was pared by 0 bases and J by 3 bases, with 8 bases between. This CDR3 comprises 15 residues. Germline-derived CDR1 and CDR2 are KGHSH and LQKENI. This CDR3 reads CASSPPGTSNEKLFF. DNA of the CDR3: TGTGCCAGCTCACCACCGGGGACTTCTAATGAAAAACTGTTTTTT.

The chain couples TRBV6-6 to TRBJ1-3; possible D gene TRBD1, 5 bases. Trimming cost V 2 bases and J 4 bases, with 9 bases left between them. Germline lookup yields CDR1 MNHNY and CDR2 SVGAGI (reference sequence). The CDR3 has 14 residues. The CDR3 DNA is TGTGCCAGCAGTTACGGAGGGGCAGGAAACACCATATATTTT. As protein: CASSYGGAGNTIYF.

The table lists this clone with a count of one. This chain links TRBV2 with TRBJ2-2; 9 bases map to TRBD1. J gave up 0 bases and V 3 bases, and 2 bases lay outside the gene matches. The CDR3 has 16 amino acids. In germline, CDR1 is SNHLY, CDR2 FYNNEI. CDR3 coding DNA: TGTGCCAGCAGTGATTGGGACAGGGCGAACACCGGGGAGCTGTTTTTT. Protein sequence: CASSDWDRANTGELFF.

This chain uses TRBV30 with TRBJ1-4; D gene unclear. The CDR3 runs 13 residues. Trimming removed 4 bases from V and 6 bases from J, with 12 bases in between. The germline V gene encodes CDR1 GTSNPN and CDR2 SVGIG (reference sequence). The CDR3: CAWTPSSHEKLFF. In DNA form, the CDR3 reads TGTGCCTGGACGCCCAGTTCGCATGAAAAACTGTTTTTT.

The chain combines TRBV7-2 with TRBJ2-5; possibly TRBD2 for D (6 bases). Trimming stripped 5 bases from V and 4 bases from J, with 11 bases between. The V gene's germline CDR1 is SGHTA and CDR2 FQGNSA. The CDR3 extends over 13 amino acids. CDR3 loop: CASSRLVRETQYF. The CDR3 DNA reads TGTGCCAGCAGCCGACTAGTGAGAGAGACCCAGTACTTC. The whole variable domain, filled in from reference TRBV7-2 and TRBJ2-5, reads GAGVSQSPSNKVTEKGKDVELRCDPISGHTALYWYRQSLGQGLEFLIYFQGNSAPDKSGLPSDRFSAERTGGSVSTLTIQRTQQEDSAVYLCASSRLVRETQYFGPGTRLLVL.

There are a few counts of this clone. V gene TRBV9 combines with J gene TRBJ1-6, with D uncertain. V was cut by 1 base and J by 5 bases, with 7 bases left in between. Germline assignment: CDR1 SGDLS and CDR2 YYNGEE. CDR3 length: 14 residues. The CDR3 DNA reads as TGTGCCAGCAGCGTAAACCAGAATAATTCACCCCTCCACTTT. It translates to CASSVNQNNSPLHF. Full variable domain (rest looked up from reference TRBV9 and TRBJ1-6): DSGVTQTPKHLITATGQRVTLRCSPRSGDLSVYWYQQSLDQGLQFLIQYYNGEERAKGNILERFSAQQFPDLHSELNLSSLELGDSALYFCASSVNQNNSPLHFGNGTRLTVT.

The gene calls are TRBV4-3 and TRBJ2-3; 10 bases line up with TRBD2. Germline lookup yields CDR1 LGHNA and CDR2 YSLEER. V trimming: 3 bases; J trimming: 0 bases; junction bases outside the gene matches: 3. The CDR3 sequence is 16 residues long. The CDR3 region is CASSHLAGVSTDTQYF. Here the CDR3 DNA reads TGCGCCAGCAGCCATCTAGCGGGGGTGAGCACAGATACGCAGTATTTT.

J is TRBJ1-1 and V is TRBV28; D perhaps matches TRBD1 (6 bases). Deletions cut 4 bases from V and 5 bases from J, with 11 bases between. CDR1 and CDR2 (germline): MDHEN, SYDVKM. The CDR3 extends over 13 amino acids. Here the CDR3 reads CASSSGAWTEAFF. The CDR3 nucleotides read TGTGCCAGCAGTTCAGGGGCTTGGACTGAAGCTTTCTTT.

The chain joins TRBV7-3 to TRBJ2-1, with 11 bases fitting TRBD2. The length of the CDR3 is 16 residues. CDR1 is SGHTA, CDR2 FQGTGA, per germline. J lost 8 bases, V lost 2 bases, and 8 bases had no gene match. In DNA form, the CDR3 reads TGTGCCAGCAGCTTAGCCACTAGCGGGGGAGGCGATGAGCAGTTCTTC. Protein sequence: CASSLATSGGGDEQFF.